The sequence of this T cell receptor (beta chain) was determined in a study of a mutant IDH1 vaccine in newly diagnosed glioma. Worth noting for this clone: What it recognizes is unknown.

V shed 11 bases, J shed 6 bases, and the junction held 12 bases outside the gene matches. Germline CDR1 and CDR2: ENHRY and SYGVKD. This CDR3 is built from 14 residues. Only in-frame clones appear in the TCRdb table, and some are missing; sequencing was by immunoSEQ multiplex PCR. The sample has approximately 84,000 clones; 75% to 90% are singletons. Time point indicated: week 47, end of study. It was 300 ug of mutant IDH1 20-mer peptide that made up each vaccine dose, given with topical imiquimod. This specimen consisted of PBMCs, obtained from a glioma patient whose treatment included an IDH1 peptide vaccine. The TCR sequence derives from a man aged 35 to 55 with glioma. The rearrangement joins TRBV10-3 to TRBJ2-2; TRBD1 agrees at 7 bases. CDR3 nucleotide sequence: TGTGCCTCGTGCCAAACAGGGGTGGCCGGGGAGCTGTTTTTT. Encoded protein: CASCQTGVAGELFF.